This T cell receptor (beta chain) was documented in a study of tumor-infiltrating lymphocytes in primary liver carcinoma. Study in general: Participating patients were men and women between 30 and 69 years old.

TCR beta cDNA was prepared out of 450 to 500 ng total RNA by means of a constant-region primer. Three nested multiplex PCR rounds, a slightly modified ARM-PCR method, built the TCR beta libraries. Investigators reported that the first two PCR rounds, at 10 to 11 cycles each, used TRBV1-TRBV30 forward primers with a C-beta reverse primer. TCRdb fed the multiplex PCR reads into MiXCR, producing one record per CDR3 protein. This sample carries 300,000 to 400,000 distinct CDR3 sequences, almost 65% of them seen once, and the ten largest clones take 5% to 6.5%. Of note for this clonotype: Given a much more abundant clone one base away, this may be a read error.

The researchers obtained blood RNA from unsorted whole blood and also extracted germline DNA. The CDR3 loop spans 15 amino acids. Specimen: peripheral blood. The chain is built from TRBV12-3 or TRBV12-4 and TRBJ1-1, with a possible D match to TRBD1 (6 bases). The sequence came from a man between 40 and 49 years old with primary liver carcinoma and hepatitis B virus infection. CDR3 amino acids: CTSSPSSRGAPEAFF. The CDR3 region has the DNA TGTACCAGCAGTCCTTCTTCTCGGGGGGCCCCTGAAGCTTTCTTT.